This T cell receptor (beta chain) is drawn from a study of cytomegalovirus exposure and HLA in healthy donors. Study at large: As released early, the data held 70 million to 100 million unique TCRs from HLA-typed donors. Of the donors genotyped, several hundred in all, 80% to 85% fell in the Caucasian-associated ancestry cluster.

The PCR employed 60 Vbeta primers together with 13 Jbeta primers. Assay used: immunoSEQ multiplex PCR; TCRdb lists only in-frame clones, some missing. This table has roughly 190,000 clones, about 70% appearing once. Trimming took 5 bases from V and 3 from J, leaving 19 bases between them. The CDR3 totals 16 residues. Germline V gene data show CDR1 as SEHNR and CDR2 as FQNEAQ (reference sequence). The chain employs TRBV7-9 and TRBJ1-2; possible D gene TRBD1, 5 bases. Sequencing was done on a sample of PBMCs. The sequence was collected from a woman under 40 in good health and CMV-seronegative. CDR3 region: CASSPDKEEGYYGYTF. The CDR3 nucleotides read TGTGCCAGCAGCCCGGACAAGGAGGAGGGCTACTATGGCTACACCTTC.